Below are 24 T cell receptor beta chains sequenced from a single sample in a study of cytomegalovirus exposure and HLA in healthy donors. A multiplex PCR was run with 60 Vbeta primers and 13 Jbeta primers. Assay used: immunoSEQ multiplex PCR; TCRdb lists only in-frame clones, some missing. This repertoire shows 200,000 or so clones, 84% found once; its top ten account for 0.25% to 0.3%. The sample was PBMCs. These receptors were obtained from a boy aged 5-17 years in good health and CMV-seronegative.

The V call is TRBV19, the J call TRBJ2-7; a weak D match, TRBD1 (7 bases). Germline V gives CDR1 LNHDA, CDR2 SQIVND (reference sequence). CDR3 size: 13 residues. Trimming cost V 6 bases and J 4 bases, with 13 bases left between them. Here the CDR3 reads CASSRGTEYEQYF. DNA of the CDR3: TGTGCCAGTAGCCGCGGGACAGAATACGAGCAGTACTTC.

The CDR3 DNA sequence: TGTGCCAGCAGCCGCAGGGGGGGCACAGATACGCAGTATTTT. Its translation is CASSRRGGTDTQYF. The chain combines TRBV6-5 with TRBJ2-3; maybe TRBD1 (7 bases). This CDR3 is built from 14 residues. Germline CDR1 is MNHEY and CDR2 is SVGAGI. V was shortened by 6 bases and J by 1 base, with 11 bases between the two germline ends.

This clone was counted a few times. V gene TRBV6-1 combines with J gene TRBJ2-5; 9 nucleotides line up with TRBD1. The CDR3 is 15 amino acids. J was trimmed by 6 bases and V by 7 bases; bases with no gene match: 12. Per the germline V gene, CDR1 is MNHNS and CDR2 is SASEGT. CDR3 residues: CASTRQGVNPKTQYF. CDR3 bases: TGTGCCAGCACTAGACAGGGGGTAAATCCCAAGACCCAGTACTTC.

This clone showed up just once. This chain joins TRBV28 and TRBJ2-5; D is unresolved. V was pared by 2 bases and J by 3 bases, with 10 bases between. The CDR3 consists of 14 residues. The germline gives CDR1 MDHEN, CDR2 SYDVKM. CDR3 nucleotides: TGTGCCAGCAGTTTAGGGCTGCCGGAAGAGACCCAGTACTTC. Translation gives CASSLGLPEETQYF. Full variable domain (outside the CDR3, taken from reference TRBV28 and TRBJ2-5): DVKVTQSSRYLVKRTGEKVFLECVQDMDHENMFWYRQDPGLGLRLIYFSYDVKMKEKGDIPEGYSVSREKKERFSLILESASTNQTSMYLCASSLGLPEETQYFGPGTRLLVL.

The V call is TRBV11-1, the J call TRBJ1-6; a possible D gene is TRBD1 (6 bases). The CDR3 spans 14 residues. V dropped 3 bases and J dropped 7 bases, with 10 bases sitting between them. The germline V gene encodes CDR1 SGHAT and CDR2 FQDESV (reference sequence). The CDR3 region has the DNA TGTGCCAGCAGCTTTGAAAGGGGGAATTCACCCCTCCACTTT. It translates to CASSFERGNSPLHF.

This chain joins TRBV5-1 and TRBJ2-5, with TRBD2 matching 7 bases. The junction had 14 bases not matched to a gene; V was cut back by 4 bases and J by 5 bases. The CDR3 contains 16 residues. Germline V lookup: CDR1 SGHRS, CDR2 YFSETQ. CDR3 region: CASSRRLLAEVETQYF. The CDR3 nucleotides read TGCGCCAGCAGCCGTAGGCTCCTAGCGGAGGTGGAGACCCAGTACTTC.

The chain is built from TRBV27 and TRBJ2-3, with 9 bases lining up with TRBD2. The J segment lost 8 bases and the V segment lost 5 bases, leaving 5 bases of the junction unmatched. Germline CDR1 is MNHEY and CDR2 is SMNVEV (reference sequence). The CDR3 spans 13 residues. The CDR3 region has the DNA TGTGCCAGCAGTCCGTTACTAGCGGGTACGCAGTATTTT. This sequence encodes CASSPLLAGTQYF.

This chain connects TRBV6-6 to TRBJ2-7; D unresolved. CDR1 is MNHNY, CDR2 SVGAGI, per germline (reference sequence). The CDR3 consists of 11 residues. Trimming took off 5 bases at V and 2 bases at J, with 4 bases between the two ends. For the CDR3, the DNA is TGTGCCAGCAGTCACACCTACGAGCAGTACTTC. The encoded protein is CASSHTYEQYF.

The rearrangement links TRBV5-1 to TRBJ2-3, with D possibly matching TRBD2 (5 bases). CDR3 length: 14 amino acids. CDR1 and CDR2 from the germline V gene are SGHRS and YFSETQ. Trimming stripped 4 bases from V and 6 bases from J, with 15 bases between. The CDR3: CASSELGDEDTQYF. The CDR3 DNA follows: TGCGCCAGCAGCGAGTTGGGAGATGAGGATACGCAGTATTTT.

CDR3 sequence reads: CASSEGVRTGNQPQHF. In nucleotides, the CDR3 is TGTGCCAGCTCCGAGGGGGTGAGGACAGGGAACCAGCCCCAGCATTTT. The chain combines TRBV7-2 with TRBJ1-5; 8 nucleotides line up with TRBD1. Trimming removed 8 bases from V and 7 bases from J; junction bases left unmatched: 16. Germline assignment: CDR1 SGHTA and CDR2 FQGNSA. This CDR3 spans 16 amino acids.

This rearrangement joins TRBV11-2 to TRBJ1-1, with D unresolved. This CDR3 region has 13 residues. The V and J ends lost 2 bases and 1 base respectively, with 5 bases between them. The germline V gene encodes CDR1 SGHAT and CDR2 FQNNGV. CDR3 nucleotide sequence: TGTGCCAGCAGCTTAAACTGGAACACTGAAGCTTTCTTT. It encodes CASSLNWNTEAFF.

The chain has TRBV5-4 and TRBJ2-3; 9 bases map to TRBD2. The junction had 3 bases not matched to a gene; V was cut back by 4 bases and J by 3 bases. The CDR3 is made up of 14 amino acids. The germline V gene has CDR1 SGHNT and CDR2 YYREEE (reference sequence). The CDR3 DNA is TGTGCCAGCAGCCAGGGACTAGCAACAGATACGCAGTATTTT. This translates into CASSQGLATDTQYF.

The chain is built from TRBV2 and TRBJ2-3; D possibly corresponds to TRBD1 (5 bases). Trimming shortened V by 8 bases and J by 2 bases, and 14 bases separated the two germline ends. From germline, CDR1 is SNHLY and CDR2 FYNNEI. This CDR3 comprises 14 residues. The CDR3 here is CASGRAFPTDTQYF. CDR3 nucleotide sequence: TGTGCCAGCGGCAGGGCCTTCCCCACAGATACGCAGTATTTT.

The V and J genes are TRBV5-6 and TRBJ2-7, with TRBD1 matching over 7 bases. Germline V CDR1 and CDR2: SGHDT, YYEEEE. The CDR3 has 15 residues. With 3 bases clipped from V and 0 bases from J, the junction kept 6 bases outside the gene matches. The DNA for the CDR3 is TGTGCCAGCAGCTGGGGGACAGCTGGCTCCTACGAGCAGTACTTC. It specifies CASSWGTAGSYEQYF. The full variable domain, in which reference TRBV5-6 and TRBJ2-7 provide the parts outside the CDR3, is DAGVTQSPTHLIKTRGQQVTLRCSPKSGHDTVSWYQQALGQGPQFIFQYYEEEERQRGNFPDRFSGHQFPNYSSELNVNALLLGDSALYLCASSWGTAGSYEQYFGPGTRLTVT.

The rearrangement joins TRBV28 to TRBJ2-4, with a possible D match to TRBD1 (5 bases). Germline assignment: CDR1 MDHEN and CDR2 SYDVKM. CDR3 length: 13 residues. V was clipped by 7 bases and J by 6 bases, with 13 bases between them. The CDR3 DNA reads TGTGCCAGCACCTTGGGGCCCCTAAACATTCAGTACTTC. It codes for CASTLGPLNIQYF.

The rearrangement uses TRBV29-1 and TRBJ2-2; possible D gene TRBD1, 5 bases. Trimming removed 4 bases from V and 2 bases from J, with 8 bases in between. The germline gives CDR1 SQVTM, CDR2 ANQGSEA. The CDR3 is 13 amino acids. The CDR3 loop is CSVGTTNTGELFF. CDR3 bases: TGCAGCGTTGGGACAACTAACACCGGGGAGCTGTTTTTT.

The rearrangement joins TRBV4-1 to TRBJ2-7; TRBD1 might be the D (5 bases). In germline, CDR1 is MGHRA, CDR2 YSYEKL. The CDR3 is 15 amino acids. V gave up 4 bases and J gave up 4 bases, with 17 bases separating them. The CDR3 loop is CASSPSRQGRYEQYF. CDR3 coding DNA: TGCGCCAGCAGCCCGAGCCGCCAGGGCAGGTACGAGCAGTACTTC.

The rearrangement uses TRBV5-1 and TRBJ2-1, with 11 bases identical to TRBD2. Per the germline V gene, CDR1 is SGHRS and CDR2 is YFSETQ. Trimming cost V 0 bases and J 8 bases; bases outside gene matches: 7. CDR3 length: 16 residues. Written as DNA, the CDR3 is TGCGCCAGCAGCTTGGCCGGGACTAGCGGAATGGATGAGCAGTTCTTC. As protein: CASSLAGTSGMDEQFF.

The chain is built from TRBV6-4 and TRBJ2-1; D is possibly TRBD1 (5 bases). V lost 0 bases to trimming and J lost 2 bases, with 8 bases between them. The V gene's germline CDR1 is MRHNA and CDR2 SNTAGT. The CDR3 is 15 residues long. The CDR3 sequence is CASSDSQGTYNEQFF. The CDR3, as DNA: TGTGCCAGCAGTGACTCCCAGGGTACCTACAATGAGCAGTTCTTC.

The genes are TRBV13 and TRBJ2-3; no reliable D call. Germline CDR1 and CDR2: PRHDT and FYEKMQ (reference sequence). The CDR3 spans 16 residues. V lost 3 bases and J 6 bases, leaving 19 bases between the germline ends. CDR3 loop: CASSLGVVGARDTQYF. DNA for the CDR3: TGTGCCAGCAGCTTGGGTGTCGTAGGAGCCCGCGATACGCAGTATTTT. Combining the CDR3 with reference TRBV13 and TRBJ2-3 gives the whole variable domain AAGVIQSPRHLIKEKRETATLKCYPIPRHDTVYWYQQGPGQDPQFLISFYEKMQSDKGSIPDRFSAQQFSDYHSELNMSSLELGDSALYFCASSLGVVGARDTQYFGPGTRLTVL.

V is TRBV6-1 and J is TRBJ2-1; 13 positions agree with TRBD2. Germline V gene lookup returns CDR1 MNHNS and CDR2 SASEGT. This CDR3 contains 14 residues. V shed 4 bases and J 7 bases; nucleotides not matched to a gene: 1. CDR3 DNA sequence: TGTGCCAGCAGTGGGACTAGCGGGGGAAATGAGCAGTTCTTC. As protein: CASSGTSGGNEQFF.

The chain recombines TRBV19 with TRBJ2-2; 8 positions match TRBD1. The CDR3 totals 14 residues. The trim removed 1 base at V and 7 bases at J, leaving 2 bases unmatched. CDR1 is LNHDA, CDR2 SQIVND, per germline (reference sequence). This CDR3 reads CASSIGTGNGELFF. For the CDR3, the DNA is TGTGCCAGTAGTATAGGGACAGGGAACGGGGAGCTGTTTTTT.

The chain has TRBV30 and TRBJ2-7; D may be TRBD1 (6 bases). With 0 bases removed from V and 4 bases from J, the gap between germline ends came to 13 bases. This CDR3 is built from 14 residues. Per the germline V gene, CDR1 is GTSNPN and CDR2 is SVGIG (reference sequence). DNA of the CDR3: TGTGCCTGGAGTGTACGGGACACGCTTTACGAGCAGTACTTC. The encoded protein is CAWSVRDTLYEQYF.

This sequence joins TRBV7-6 and TRBJ1-6; D gene uncertain. CDR1 and CDR2 (germline): SGHVS, FNYEAQ. V was cut by 8 bases and J by 6 bases, with 8 bases left in between. The CDR3 contains 12 residues. The CDR3 protein is CASGTVNSPLHF. For the CDR3, the DNA is TGTGCCAGCGGTACAGTTAATTCACCCCTCCACTTT.